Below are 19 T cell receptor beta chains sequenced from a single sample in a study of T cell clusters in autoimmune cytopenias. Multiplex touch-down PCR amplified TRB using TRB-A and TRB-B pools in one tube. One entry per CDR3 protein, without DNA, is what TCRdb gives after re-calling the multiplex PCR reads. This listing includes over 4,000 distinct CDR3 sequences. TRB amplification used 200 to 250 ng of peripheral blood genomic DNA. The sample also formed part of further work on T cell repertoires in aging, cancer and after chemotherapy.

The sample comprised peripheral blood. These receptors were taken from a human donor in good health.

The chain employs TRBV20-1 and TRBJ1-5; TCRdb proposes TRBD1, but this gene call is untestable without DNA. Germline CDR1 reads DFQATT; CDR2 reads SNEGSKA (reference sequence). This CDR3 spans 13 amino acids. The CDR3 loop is CSARPGGNQPQHF.

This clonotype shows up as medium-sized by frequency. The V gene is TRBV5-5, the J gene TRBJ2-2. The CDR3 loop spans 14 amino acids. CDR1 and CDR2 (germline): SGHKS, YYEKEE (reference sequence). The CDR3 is CASSLRGNTGELFF.

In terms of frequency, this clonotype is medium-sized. CDR3 protein: CASSVAGASSYNEQFF. V and J are TRBV19 and TRBJ2-1; TCRdb calls TRBD2, which cannot be checked without DNA. Germline CDR1 LNHDA, CDR2 SQIVND (reference sequence). The CDR3 consists of 16 residues.

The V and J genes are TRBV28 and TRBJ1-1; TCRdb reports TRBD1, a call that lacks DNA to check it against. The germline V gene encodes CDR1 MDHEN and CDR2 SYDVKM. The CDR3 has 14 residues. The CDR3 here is CASGEGAMNTEAFF. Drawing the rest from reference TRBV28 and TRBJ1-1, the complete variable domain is DVKVTQSSRYLVKRTGEKVFLECVQDMDHENMFWYRQDPGLGLRLIYFSYDVKMKEKGDIPEGYSVSREKKERFSLILESASTNQTSMYLCASGEGAMNTEAFFGQGTRLTVV.

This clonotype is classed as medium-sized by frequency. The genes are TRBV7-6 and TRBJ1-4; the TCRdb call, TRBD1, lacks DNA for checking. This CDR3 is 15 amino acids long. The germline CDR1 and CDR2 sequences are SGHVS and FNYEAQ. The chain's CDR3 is CASSLAGGTNEKLFF.

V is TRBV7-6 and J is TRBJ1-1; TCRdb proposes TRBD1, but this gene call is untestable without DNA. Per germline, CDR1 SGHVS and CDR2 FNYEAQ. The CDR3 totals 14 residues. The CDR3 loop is CASSPGTGGTEAFF.

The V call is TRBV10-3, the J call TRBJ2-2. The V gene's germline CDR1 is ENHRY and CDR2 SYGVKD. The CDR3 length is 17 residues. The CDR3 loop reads CAISDVAWVLNTGELFF.

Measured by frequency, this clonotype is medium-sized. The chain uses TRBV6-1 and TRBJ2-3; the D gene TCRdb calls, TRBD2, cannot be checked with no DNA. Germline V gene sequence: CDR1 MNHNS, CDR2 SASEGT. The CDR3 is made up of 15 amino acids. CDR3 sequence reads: CASSGTSGGADTQYF.

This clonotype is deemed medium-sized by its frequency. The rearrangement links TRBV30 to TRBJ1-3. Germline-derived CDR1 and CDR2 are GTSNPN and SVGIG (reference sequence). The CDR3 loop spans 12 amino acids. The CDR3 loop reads CAWGPSGNTIYF.

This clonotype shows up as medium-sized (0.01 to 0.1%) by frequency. CDR3 loop: CASSLAGRAWETQYF. The chain carries TRBV5-6 and TRBJ2-5; TCRdb calls TRBD1, which cannot be checked without DNA. There are 15 residues in the CDR3. Germline V CDR1 and CDR2: SGHDT, YYEEEE.

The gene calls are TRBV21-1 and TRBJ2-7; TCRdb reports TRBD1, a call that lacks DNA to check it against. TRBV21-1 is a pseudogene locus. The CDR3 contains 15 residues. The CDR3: CASSRSGNPQHEQYF.

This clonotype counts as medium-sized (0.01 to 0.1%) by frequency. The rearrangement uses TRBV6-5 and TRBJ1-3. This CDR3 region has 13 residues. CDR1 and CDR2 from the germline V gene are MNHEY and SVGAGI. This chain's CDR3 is CASRQSSGNTIYF.

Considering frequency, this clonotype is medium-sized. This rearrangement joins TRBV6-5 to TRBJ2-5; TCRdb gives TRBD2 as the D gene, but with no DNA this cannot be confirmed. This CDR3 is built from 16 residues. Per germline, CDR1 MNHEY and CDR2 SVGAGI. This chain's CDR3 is CASSSPLAGDSQTQYF.

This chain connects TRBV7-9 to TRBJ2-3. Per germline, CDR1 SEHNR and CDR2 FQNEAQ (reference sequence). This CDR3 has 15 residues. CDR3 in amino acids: CASSFSGASTDTQYF.

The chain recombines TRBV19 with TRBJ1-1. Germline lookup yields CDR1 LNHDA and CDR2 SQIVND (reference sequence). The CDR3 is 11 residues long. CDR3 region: CASRGNTEAFF. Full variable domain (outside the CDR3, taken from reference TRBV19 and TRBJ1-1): DGGITQSPKYLFRKEGQNVTLSCEQNLNHDAMYWYRQDPGQGLRLIYYSQIVNDFQKGDIAEGYSVSREKKESFPLTVTSAQKNPTAFYLCASRGNTEAFFGQGTRLTVV.

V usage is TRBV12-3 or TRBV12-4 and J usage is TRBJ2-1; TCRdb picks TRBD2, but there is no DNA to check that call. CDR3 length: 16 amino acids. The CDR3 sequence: CASSLGSSGSGDEQFF.

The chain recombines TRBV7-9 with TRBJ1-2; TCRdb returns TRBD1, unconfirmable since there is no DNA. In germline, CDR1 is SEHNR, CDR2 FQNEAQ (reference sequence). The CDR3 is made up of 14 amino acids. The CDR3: CASSPTGANYGYTF.

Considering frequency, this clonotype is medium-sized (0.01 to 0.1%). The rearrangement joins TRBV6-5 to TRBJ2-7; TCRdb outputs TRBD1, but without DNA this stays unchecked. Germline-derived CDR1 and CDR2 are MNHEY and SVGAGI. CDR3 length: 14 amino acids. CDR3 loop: CASSKGGRSYEQYF.

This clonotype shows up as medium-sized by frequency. This chain's CDR3 is CASSPGLAGSASYNEQFF. The genes are TRBV5-4 and TRBJ2-1; without DNA, the TCRdb call of TRBD2 cannot be checked. This CDR3 contains 18 residues. Per germline, CDR1 SGHNT and CDR2 YYREEE (reference sequence).